What follows is one T cell receptor beta chain and its context. Antigen: not known. This sample is part of a study of shared clonotypes between healthy human individuals. Across the study: Three CD4 naive, three CD4 memory, two CD8 naive and one CD8 memory plate were used per donor. Overall study findings and caveats: Clonotypes which were not shared had lower generation probabilities than clonotypes that all four donors shared. Blood alone was sampled, and tissue repertoires likely differ.

Assay used: immunoSEQ multiplex PCR; TCRdb lists only in-frame clones, some missing. The repertoire holds roughly 2.6 million clones, approximately 92% seen once, with around 0.14% in the top ten. Sequencing used naive CD4+ T cells sorted from blood. Noted subset: CD45RA+ positively selected. The receptor was isolated from a man aged 18-30 years in good health.

This CDR3 reads CASSEFINQPQHF. CDR3 in DNA: TGTGCCAGCAGTGAATTCATAAATCAGCCCCAGCATTTT. The chain uses TRBV2 and TRBJ1-5; D gene uncertain. CDR1 is SNHLY and CDR2 is FYNNEI in the germline V gene. This CDR3 has 13 residues. V lost 2 bases, J lost 4 bases, and 6 bases lay in between.